A selection of T cell receptor beta chains follows, all from one sample in a study of blood T cell repertoires in COVID-19. Sequencing was performed with immunoSEQ multiplex PCR; in TCRdb, only in-frame clones are kept and a portion is missing. Counted here are 130,000 to 150,000 clones, 80% to 90% occurring once; the ten biggest clones make up 4% to 4.5%. The sequenced material came from peripheral blood. Every receptor here comes from a woman in her 40s with acute or convalescent COVID-19. The CDR3 runs from the conserved cysteine through the conserved F or W. A D gene is named only where the DNA matches it firmly. Clone size is shown for a subset of rows, as once, few, many or a class of expanded clone.

- | TRBD1 | TRBJ1-2 | TRBV28 | CASRGSLDRGPKTF | TGTGCCAGCAGAGGGAGCCTGGACAGGGGGCCCAAGACCTTC
- | - | TRBJ1-3 | TRBV20-1 | CSAASGNTIYF | TGCAGTGCTGCGTCTGGAAACACCATATATTTT
few | - | TRBJ1-3 | TRBV28 | CASSSQGRGNTIYF | TGTGCCAGCAGTTCGCAGGGGCGAGGAAACACCATATATTTT
- | - | TRBJ1-1 | TRBV7-9 | CASSLPGGNTEAFF | TGTGCCAGCAGCCTCCCGGGAGGAAACACTGAAGCTTTCTTT
- | TRBD2 | TRBJ2-3 | TRBV2 | CASSVLAGGTDTQYF | TGTGCCAGCAGTGTCCTAGCGGGAGGAACAGATACGCAGTATTTT
- | - | TRBJ1-3 | TRBV10-1 | CASSDGGEPGNTIYF | TGCGCCAGCAGTGACGGGGGGGAGCCTGGAAACACCATATATTTT
- | - | TRBJ1-1 | TRBV29-1 | CSVRLSGVGTEAFF | TGCAGCGTTCGGTTGTCAGGGGTAGGCACTGAAGCTTTCTTT
- | TRBD1 | TRBJ1-2 | TRBV14 | CASSPRDRGGSYGYTF | TGTGCCAGCAGCCCAAGGGACAGGGGGGGAAGCTATGGCTACACCTTC
- | TRBD1 | TRBJ1-3 | TRBV29-1 | CSATGFGNTIYF | TGCAGCGCGACAGGGTTCGGAAACACCATATATTTT
- | - | TRBJ1-6 | TRBV9 | CASSVEQRDSPLHF | TGTGCCAGCAGCGTAGAACAGAGGGATTCACCCCTCCACTTT
few | - | TRBJ2-7 | TRBV6-2/TRBV6-3 | CASSYPAEGNYEQYF | TGTGCCAGCAGTTACCCCGCGGAAGGTAACTACGAGCAGTACTTC
- | - | TRBJ2-7 | TRBV6-5 | CASSSWGGPYEQYF | TGTGCCAGCTCCTCTTGGGGGGGCCCCTACGAGCAGTACTTC
- | TRBD2 | TRBJ2-1 | TRBV9 | CASSVTSGSSYNEQFF | TGTGCCAGCAGCGTGACTAGCGGAAGCTCCTACAATGAGCAGTTCTTC
- | TRBD1 | TRBJ1-1 | TRBV20-1 | CSASPGGMGTEAFF | TGCAGTGCTAGTCCAGGGGGGATGGGCACTGAAGCTTTCTTT
- | TRBD1 | TRBJ2-7 | TRBV29-1 | CSVVPGQGSYEQYF | TGCAGCGTCGTACCGGGACAGGGCTCCTACGAGCAGTACTTC
- | - | TRBJ1-1 | TRBV4-2 | CASSQRGPDTEAFF | TGTGCCAGCAGCCAAAGAGGGCCGGACACTGAAGCTTTCTTT
- | TRBD1 | TRBJ1-2 | TRBV9 | CASLGRTGVGYTF | TGTGCCAGCCTGGGGCGTACAGGGGTTGGCTACACCTTC
few | TRBD1 | TRBJ1-6 | TRBV5-6 | CASSARSGGLTTSPLHF | TGTGCCAGCAGCGCCCGCTCAGGGGGCCTGACTACATCACCCCTCCACTTT
- | TRBD1 | TRBJ2-1 | TRBV5-1 | CASSNRQGHNEQFF | TGCGCCAGCAGCAATAGACAGGGCCACAATGAGCAGTTCTTC
- | - | TRBJ1-5 | TRBV27 | CASSLRTEYQPQHF | TGTGCCAGCAGTTTGCGGACAGAGTATCAGCCCCAGCATTTT
- | - | TRBJ2-3 | TRBV2 | CASSPQKTNTDTQYF | TGTGCCAGCAGTCCACAGAAAACGAACACAGATACGCAGTATTTT
few | TRBD1 | TRBJ1-5 | TRBV30 | CAWGTGGSSNQPQHF | TGTGCCTGGGGGACAGGGGGCTCTAGCAATCAGCCCCAGCATTTT
- | TRBD2 | TRBJ2-5 | TRBV19 | CASSSGLAGGETQYF | TGTGCCAGTAGTTCGGGACTAGCGGGCGGGGAGACCCAGTACTTC
few | TRBD2 | TRBJ2-1 | TRBV18 | CASSPGLAQHNEQFF | TGTGCCAGCTCACCCGGACTAGCGCAACACAATGAGCAGTTCTTC
- | TRBD2 | TRBJ2-1 | TRBV6-5 | CASTPGGEGYNEQFF | TGTGCCAGCACCCCGGGGGGGGAGGGCTACAATGAGCAGTTCTTC
- | - | TRBJ1-2 | TRBV28 | CASSLAGFWGGDGYTF | TGTGCCAGCAGTTTAGCGGGGTTTTGGGGGGGCGATGGCTACACCTTC
- | TRBD1 | TRBJ1-6 | TRBV5-5 | CASSAGQGYSPLHF | TGTGCCAGCAGCGCCGGACAGGGATATTCACCCCTCCACTTT
- | TRBD1 | TRBJ2-7 | TRBV18 | CASSPGERTGIYEQYF | TGTGCCAGCTCACCGGGAGAAAGGACAGGGATCTACGAGCAGTACTTC
- | - | TRBJ1-2 | TRBV29-1 | CSVEYRGGSKGYGYTF | TGCAGCGTTGAATATAGGGGAGGGTCCAAGGGTTATGGCTACACCTTC
once | TRBD1 | TRBJ2-1 | TRBV28 | CASTWTGSYNEQFF | TGTGCCAGCACATGGACAGGGTCCTACAATGAGCAGTTCTTC
- | TRBD1 | TRBJ1-2 | TRBV5-6 | CASREQGVANYGYTF | TGTGCCAGCAGGGAGCAGGGGGTAGCCAACTATGGCTACACCTTC
- | - | TRBJ2-6 | TRBV19 | CASSIGRQKVSGANVLTF | TGTGCCAGTAGTATAGGGAGGCAGAAAGTGTCTGGGGCCAACGTCCTGACTTTC
few | - | TRBJ2-2 | TRBV2 | CASSEKTSTGELFF | TGTGCCAGCAGTGAGAAGACTTCCACCGGGGAGCTGTTTTTT
- | - | TRBJ1-2 | TRBV7-8 | CASSLESLIPIGYTF | TGTGCCAGCAGCTTAGAGAGCTTAATTCCTATCGGCTACACCTTC
once | - | TRBJ1-1 | TRBV6-5 | CASSSGVVEAFF | TGTGCCAGCAGTTCAGGGGTGGTTGAAGCTTTCTTT
- | - | TRBJ2-2 | TRBV24-1 | CATSTTGPNTGELFF | TGTGCCACCAGCACGACAGGCCCGAACACCGGGGAGCTGTTTTTT
once | TRBD1 | TRBJ1-2 | TRBV28 | CASRETGGGGYTF | TGTGCCAGCAGGGAGACAGGGGGAGGTGGCTACACCTTC
- | - | TRBJ1-4 | TRBV4-1 | CASSQGVQGNEKLFF | TGCGCCAGCAGCCAAGGGGTCCAGGGTAATGAAAAACTGTTTTTT
- | TRBD2 | TRBJ2-5 | TRBV25-1 | CASSEWGGRADGETQYF | TGTGCCAGCAGTGAATGGGGCGGGAGGGCCGATGGAGAGACCCAGTACTTC
- | - | TRBJ2-7 | TRBV6-6 | CASSPPEYSYEQYF | TGTGCCAGCAGCCCCCCCGAGTACTCCTACGAGCAGTACTTC
- | - | TRBJ2-3 | TRBV5-1 | CASSLQGSTDTQYF | TGCGCCAGCAGCTTGCAGGGGAGCACAGATACGCAGTATTTT
- | TRBD1 | TRBJ1-6 | TRBV18 | CASSPGQGDSPLHF | TGTGCCAGCTCACCGGGACAGGGGGATTCACCCCTCCACTTT
- | - | TRBJ1-6 | TRBV9 | CASSDNGNSPLHF | TGTGCCAGCAGCGACAATGGCAATTCACCCCTCCACTTT
- | - | TRBJ1-3 | TRBV2 | CASSGSLSPGNTIYF | TGTGCCAGCAGTGGTAGCTTATCCCCTGGAAACACCATATATTTT
- | - | TRBJ2-3 | TRBV25-1 | CASSGAEWESIPDTQYF | TGTGCCAGCAGTGGGGCGGAGTGGGAGTCGATCCCAGATACGCAGTATTTT
- | - | TRBJ2-7 | TRBV5-4 | CASSGRDNSYEQYF | TGTGCCAGCAGCGGTCGGGACAACTCCTACGAGCAGTACTTC
- | TRBD1 | TRBJ1-2 | TRBV30 | CACYRQGWNLGYGYTF | TGTGCCTGTTACAGACAGGGATGGAATCTCGGCTATGGCTACACCTTC
- | - | TRBJ2-5 | TRBV7-6 | CASRSDRNQETQYF | TGTGCCAGCAGATCCGATCGAAATCAGGAGACCCAGTACTTC
- | - | TRBJ2-3 | TRBV4-3 | CASSPSRGTDTQYF | TGCGCCAGCAGCCCCTCTCGGGGCACAGATACGCAGTATTTT
few | - | TRBJ1-3 | TRBV5-1 | CASSLDTSGNTIYF | TGCGCCAGCAGCCTGGACACCTCTGGAAACACCATATATTTT
- | - | TRBJ1-1 | TRBV18 | CASSPSRGEAFF | TGTGCCAGCTCACCAAGTAGGGGTGAAGCTTTCTTT
- | - | TRBJ2-1 | TRBV7-2 | CASSSDWYNEQFF | TGTGCCAGCAGCTCGGACTGGTACAATGAGCAGTTCTTC
- | - | TRBJ1-5 | TRBV30 | CAWSVRISNQPQHF | TGTGCCTGGAGTGTGCGCATTAGCAATCAGCCCCAGCATTTT
- | TRBD2 | TRBJ2-1 | TRBV20-1 | CSASYRLARNEQFF | TGCAGTGCTAGTTACAGACTAGCGCGTAATGAGCAGTTCTTC